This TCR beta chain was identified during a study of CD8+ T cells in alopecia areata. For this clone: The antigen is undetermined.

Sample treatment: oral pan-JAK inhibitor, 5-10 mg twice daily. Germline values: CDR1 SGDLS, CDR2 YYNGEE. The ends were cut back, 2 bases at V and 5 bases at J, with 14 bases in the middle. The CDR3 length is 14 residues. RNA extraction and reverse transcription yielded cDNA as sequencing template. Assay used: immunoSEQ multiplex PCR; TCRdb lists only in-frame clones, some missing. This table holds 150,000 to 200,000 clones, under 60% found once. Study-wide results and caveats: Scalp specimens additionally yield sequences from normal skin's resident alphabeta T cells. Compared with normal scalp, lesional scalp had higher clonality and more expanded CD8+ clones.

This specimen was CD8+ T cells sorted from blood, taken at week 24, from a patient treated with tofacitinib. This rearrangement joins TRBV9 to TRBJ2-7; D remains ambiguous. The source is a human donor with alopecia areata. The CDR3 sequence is CASSVTLNPNEQYF. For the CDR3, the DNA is TGTGCCAGCAGCGTTACCCTAAACCCCAACGAGCAGTACTTC. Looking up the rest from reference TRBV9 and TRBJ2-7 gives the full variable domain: DSGVTQTPKHLITATGQRVTLRCSPRSGDLSVYWYQQSLDQGLQFLIQYYNGEERAKGNILERFSAQQFPDLHSELNLSSLELGDSALYFCASSVTLNPNEQYFGPGTRLTVT.